The 8 T cell receptor beta chains reported below all come from one sample, sequenced in a study of a mutant IDH1 vaccine in newly diagnosed glioma. No antigen has been assigned to these receptors. TCRdb's copy holds only in-frame clones and misses some; the assay was immunoSEQ multiplex PCR. The table lists over 55,000 clones, 89% of them singletons. Time point meaning: week 11, during vaccination. Every single dose of the vaccine, 300 ug of mutant IDH1 20-mer peptide, came with topical imiquimod. Sequencing was performed on PBMCs, taken from a glioma patient whose treatment included an IDH1 peptide vaccine. These receptors were collected from a man aged 40-50 years with glioma.

The V gene is TRBV5-4, the J gene TRBJ2-3; D might be TRBD1 or TRBD2, each matching 5 bases. Germline CDR1 is SGHNT and CDR2 is YYREEE (reference sequence). V lost 4 bases to trimming and J lost 3 bases, with 12 bases between them. The CDR3 sequence is 14 residues long. The CDR3 is CASSRRDGTDTQYF. The DNA for the CDR3 is TGTGCCAGCAGCAGAAGGGACGGGACAGATACGCAGTATTTT.

The chain employs TRBV5-4 and TRBJ2-2, with 8 bases that match TRBD2. Germline lookup yields CDR1 SGHNT and CDR2 YYREEE (reference sequence). V lost 0 bases to trimming and J lost 0 bases; unmatched junction nucleotides: 7. The CDR3 loop spans 18 amino acids. CDR3 nucleotides: TGTGCCAGCAGCTTGGGAGCTAGCGGGCCTACGAACACCGGGGAGCTGTTTTTT. Residues: CASSLGASGPTNTGELFF.

J is TRBJ1-2 and V is TRBV28; TRBD1 agrees at 11 bases. CDR1 MDHEN and CDR2 SYDVKM come from the germline V gene. This CDR3 region has 16 residues. The trim removed 2 bases at V and 4 bases at J, leaving 6 bases unmatched. The CDR3 bases are TGTGCCAGCAGTTTAGGGACAGGGGGGCGGGTCTATGGCTACACCTTC. This encodes CASSLGTGGRVYGYTF.

This chain uses TRBV7-2 with TRBJ2-7; TRBD2 matches 9 bases. The CDR3 has 13 residues. CDR1 SGHTA and CDR2 FQGNSA come from the germline V gene. Germline trimming cut 2 bases from V and 4 bases from J; bases unmatched to any gene: 0. The CDR3 DNA sequence: TGTGCCAGCAGCTTAACTAGCGGGTACGAGCAGTACTTC. This translates into CASSLTSGYEQYF.

The V and J genes are TRBV11-2 and TRBJ2-7; TRBD2 might be the D (6 bases). CDR1 and CDR2 (germline): SGHAT, FQNNGV. V was pared by 5 bases and J by 6 bases, with 8 bases between. This CDR3 is 11 amino acids long. The DNA of the CDR3 is TGTGCCAGCAGCAGGGGACTCGAGCAGTACGTC. Its protein product is CASSRGLEQYV.

The rearrangement uses TRBV15 and TRBJ1-4; 8 bases align to TRBD1. With V trimmed by 3 bases and J by 8 bases, 5 bases remained unmatched. The length of the CDR3 is 14 residues. The germline V gene encodes CDR1 LNHNV and CDR2 YYDKDF (reference sequence). The CDR3 bases are TGTGCCACCAGCAGGGACAGGGTATTGGAAAAACTGTTTTTT. Amino acids: CATSRDRVLEKLFF.

This clone was seen a single time. The chain employs TRBV19 and TRBJ2-1; 8 bases are shared with TRBD2. This CDR3 has 17 residues. V dropped 3 bases and J dropped 4; count of bases not matched to a gene: 11. Germline values: CDR1 LNHDA, CDR2 SQIVND (reference sequence). The CDR3: CASSMLAGLPGYNEQFF. The CDR3 nucleotides are TGTGCCAGTAGTATGTTAGCGGGGCTCCCCGGATACAATGAGCAGTTCTTC. The full variable domain, in which reference TRBV19 and TRBJ2-1 provide the parts outside the CDR3, is DGGITQSPKYLFRKEGQNVTLSCEQNLNHDAMYWYRQDPGQGLRLIYYSQIVNDFQKGDIAEGYSVSREKKESFPLTVTSAQKNPTAFYLCASSMLAGLPGYNEQFFGPGTRLTVL.

In this sample, this clone turned up once. V and J are TRBV6-1 and TRBJ1-3, with unresolved D. The length of the CDR3 is 12 residues. Between the trimmed V and J ends, which lost 1 base and 4 bases, there was a span of 2 bases. CDR1 MNHNS and CDR2 SASEGT come from the germline V gene. CDR3 sequence (DNA): TGTGCCAGCAGTGAAGTCGGAAACACCATATATTTT. This translates into CASSEVGNTIYF.